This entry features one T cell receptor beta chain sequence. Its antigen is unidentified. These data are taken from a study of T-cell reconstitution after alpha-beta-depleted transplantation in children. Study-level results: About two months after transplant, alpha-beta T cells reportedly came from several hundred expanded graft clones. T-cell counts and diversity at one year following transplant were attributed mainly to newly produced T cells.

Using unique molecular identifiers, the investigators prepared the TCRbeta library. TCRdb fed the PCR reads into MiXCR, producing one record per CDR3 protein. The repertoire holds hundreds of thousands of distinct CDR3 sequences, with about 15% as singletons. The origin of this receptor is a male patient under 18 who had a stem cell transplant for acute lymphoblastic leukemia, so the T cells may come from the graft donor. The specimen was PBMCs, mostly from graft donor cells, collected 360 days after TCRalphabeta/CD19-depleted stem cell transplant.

CDR3 in amino acids: CSVPNGHEQFF. CDR3 coding DNA: TGCAGCGTTCCGAATGGCCATGAGCAGTTCTTC. The chain carries TRBV29-1 and TRBJ2-1; D unresolved. V was shortened by 5 bases and J by 8 bases, with 10 bases between the two germline ends. The V gene's germline CDR1 is SQVTM and CDR2 ANQGSEA. The CDR3 totals 11 residues.